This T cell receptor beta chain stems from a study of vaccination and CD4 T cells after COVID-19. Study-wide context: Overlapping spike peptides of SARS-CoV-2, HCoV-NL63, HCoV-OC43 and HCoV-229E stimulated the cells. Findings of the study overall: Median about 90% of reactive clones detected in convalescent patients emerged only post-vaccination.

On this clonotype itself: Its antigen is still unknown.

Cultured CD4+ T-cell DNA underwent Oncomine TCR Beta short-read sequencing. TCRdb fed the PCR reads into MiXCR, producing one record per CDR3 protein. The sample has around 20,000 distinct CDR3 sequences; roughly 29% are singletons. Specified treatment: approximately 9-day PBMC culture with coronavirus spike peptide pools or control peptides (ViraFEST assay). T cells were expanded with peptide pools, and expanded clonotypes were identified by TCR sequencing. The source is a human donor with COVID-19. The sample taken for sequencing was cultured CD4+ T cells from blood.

The CDR3 loop reads CSARRQGEAFF. CDR3 bases: TGCAGTGCCCGACGACAGGGAGAAGCTTTCTTT. The gene calls are TRBV20-1 and TRBJ1-1, with 7 bases that match TRBD1. Germline assignment: CDR1 DFQATT and CDR2 SNEGSKA (reference sequence). With V trimmed by 6 bases and J by 8 bases, 6 bases remained unmatched. The CDR3 is made up of 11 amino acids.